These 17 T cell receptor beta chains share one sample of origin, sequenced in a study of CD8 T cells in Susac syndrome. The RNA input was about 0.5 to 1 ug, and it was reverse transcribed with random hexamers. TCRdb re-derived calls from the immunoSEQ multiplex PCR reads in MiXCR, one entry per CDR3 protein. The sample consists of 80,000 to 95,000 distinct CDR3 sequences, 94% of them appearing once. The sample was CD8+ T cells from PBMCs. These receptors were taken from a human donor with Susac syndrome.

This chain uses TRBV27 with TRBJ2-7; 7 bases fit TRBD1. The V gene end was trimmed by 8 bases and the J gene end by 0 bases; junction bases not matched to a gene: 4. The CDR3 contains 13 residues. Germline V gene lookup returns CDR1 MNHEY and CDR2 SMNVEV (reference sequence). CDR3 bases: TGTGCCAGCGCGAGGGACAGCTCCTACGAGCAGTACTTC. It is translated as CASARDSSYEQYF.

V usage is TRBV30 and J usage is TRBJ2-3; TRBD2 aligns across 13 bases. In germline, CDR1 is GTSNPN, CDR2 SVGIG (reference sequence). The CDR3 length is 15 residues. J was trimmed by 6 bases and V by 4 bases; bases with no gene match: 7. Here the CDR3 DNA reads TGTGCCTGGACCCTGGGACTAGCGGGGCAGGATACGCAGTATTTT. Translation gives CAWTLGLAGQDTQYF.

The chain joins TRBV14 to TRBJ2-1; D is possibly TRBD2 (5 bases). CDR3 size: 16 residues. Trimming took off 4 bases at V and 5 bases at J, with 18 bases between the two ends. CDR1 is SGHDN and CDR2 is FVKESK in the germline V gene. CDR3 loop: CASSRHVGSGDNEQFF. Written as DNA, the CDR3 is TGTGCCAGCAGCCGGCACGTAGGGAGCGGAGACAATGAGCAGTTCTTC.

This sequence joins TRBV27 and TRBJ1-1; 9 positions match TRBD1. Germline V gene sequence: CDR1 MNHEY, CDR2 SMNVEV (reference sequence). Trimming cost V 7 bases and J 3 bases; bases outside gene matches: 6. This CDR3 comprises 14 residues. CDR3: CASKGQGGHTEAFF. The CDR3 DNA reads TGTGCCAGCAAGGGACAGGGAGGGCACACTGAAGCTTTCTTT.

The gene calls are TRBV7-8 and TRBJ2-3, with 10 bases matching TRBD1. V lost 2 bases and J lost 4; bases outside the gene matches: 9. This CDR3 region has 17 residues. Germline V CDR1 and CDR2: SGHVS, FQNEAQ. The CDR3 sequence: CASSLPPGQGSADTQYF. CDR3 bases: TGTGCCAGCAGCTTACCCCCGGGACAGGGGTCGGCAGATACGCAGTATTTT.

The CDR3: CASSESLRDGTYGYTF. In DNA, the CDR3 is TGTGCCAGCAGTGAATCCCTCAGGGATGGGACTTATGGCTACACCTTC. J is TRBJ1-2 and V is TRBV25-1, with a tentative D call TRBD1 (5 bases). CDR1 is MGHDK and CDR2 is SYGVNS in the germline V gene. The CDR3 covers 16 residues. Trimming shortened V by 1 base and J by 5 bases, and 17 bases separated the two germline ends.

This clonotype has just one count. The gene calls are TRBV12-3 or TRBV12-4 and TRBJ2-5, with D unclear. The CDR3 totals 13 residues. The germline V and J ends were trimmed by 3 bases and 5 bases, with 10 bases remaining between them. CDR3 DNA: TGTGCCAGCAGTTTTTCGACTTCCGAGACCCAGTACTTC. It encodes CASSFSTSETQYF.

The rearrangement uses TRBV29-1 and TRBJ2-2, with unresolved D. There are 12 residues in the CDR3. Trimming shortened V by 3 bases and J by 0 bases, and 2 bases separated the two germline ends. Germline CDR1 and CDR2: SQVTM and ANQGSEA. CDR3 sequence: CSVDPNTGELFF. The CDR3 DNA is TGCAGCGTTGACCCGAACACCGGGGAGCTGTTTTTT.

The chain links TRBV7-3 to TRBJ2-7; 11 bases are a match to TRBD2. Germline CDR1 SGHTA, CDR2 FQGTGA. V lost 4 bases to trimming and J lost 4 bases; unmatched junction nucleotides: 9. This CDR3 has 16 amino acids. CDR3 sequence: CASSSTTSGMNYEQYF. The CDR3 nucleotides are TGTGCCAGCAGCTCCACGACTAGCGGGATGAATTACGAGCAGTACTTC.

The rearrangement uses TRBV13 and TRBJ1-6, with unresolved D. V shed 5 bases and J shed 6 bases, with 20 bases lying between them. The CDR3 length is 17 residues. CDR1 and CDR2 (germline): PRHDT, FYEKMQ (reference sequence). The CDR3, as DNA: TGTGCCAGCAGCACCTCGGACCCTCTCCCCTTTAATTCACCCCTCCACTTT. It codes for CASSTSDPLPFNSPLHF.

This rearrangement joins TRBV29-1 to TRBJ2-1; D unresolved. CDR3 length: 14 residues. Between the trimmed V and J ends, which lost 4 bases and 0 bases, there was a span of 10 bases. The germline CDR1 and CDR2 sequences are SQVTM and ANQGSEA. The CDR3 nucleotides read TGCAGCGTTGGTGACTTTAGCTCCTACAATGAGCAGTTCTTC. Protein: CSVGDFSSYNEQFF.

There are a few counts of this clonotype. The V gene is TRBV4-2, the J gene TRBJ2-6; no clear D gene. The CDR3 loop spans 16 amino acids. The germline V gene has CDR1 LGHNA and CDR2 YNFKEQ. Between the trimmed V and J ends, which lost 0 bases and 0 bases, there was a span of 6 bases. CDR3 region: CASSQEGGSGANVLTF. In nucleotides, the CDR3 is TGTGCCAGCAGCCAAGAGGGTGGCTCTGGGGCCAACGTCCTGACTTTC.

The chain is built from TRBV12-3 or TRBV12-4 and TRBJ1-2; D is unclear. The CDR3 consists of 14 residues. With 3 bases removed from V and 2 bases from J, the gap between germline ends came to 10 bases. CDR3 sequence reads: CASSFGSSNYGYTF. CDR3 DNA sequence: TGTGCCAGCAGTTTCGGTTCCAGCAACTATGGCTACACCTTC.

The chain has TRBV7-6 and TRBJ1-4; D ambiguous. Trimming removed 5 bases from V and 0 bases from J, with 13 bases in between. Germline CDR1 and CDR2: SGHVS and FNYEAQ. CDR3 length: 16 amino acids. CDR3 in amino acids: CASSLLLDATNEKLFF. CDR3 bases: TGTGCCAGCAGCCTCCTGTTGGACGCAACTAATGAAAAACTGTTTTTT.

V and J are TRBV29-1 and TRBJ2-3; a possible D gene is TRBD1 (6 bases). CDR1 and CDR2 from the germline V gene are SQVTM and ANQGSEA. This CDR3 has 14 residues. Trimming cost V 1 base and J 4 bases, with 12 bases left between them. CDR3 DNA: TGCAGCGTTGAAGGGGGGCAGGAGCCAGATACGCAGTATTTT. It codes for CSVEGGQEPDTQYF.

This clonotype was picked up one time. The chain uses TRBV23-1 and TRBJ2-2, with D hard to call. TRBV23-1 is an open reading frame, and its role is uncertain. Trimming removed 6 bases at V and 2 bases at J, with 10 bases between. The CDR3 runs to 14 residues. The CDR3 DNA is TGCGCCAGCAGCCCTACCGGCAACACCGGGGAGCTGTTTTTT. This translates into CASSPTGNTGELFF.

CDR3 sequence reads: CASSTGTGGHSGANVLTF. CDR3 in DNA: TGTGCCAGCAGCACCGGGACAGGGGGACACTCTGGGGCCAACGTCCTGACTTTC. This sequence joins TRBV12-3 or TRBV12-4 and TRBJ2-6, with TRBD1 matching 11 bases. This CDR3 spans 18 amino acids. Losses at the gene ends were 6 bases for V and 0 bases for J; bases not matched to a gene: 7.